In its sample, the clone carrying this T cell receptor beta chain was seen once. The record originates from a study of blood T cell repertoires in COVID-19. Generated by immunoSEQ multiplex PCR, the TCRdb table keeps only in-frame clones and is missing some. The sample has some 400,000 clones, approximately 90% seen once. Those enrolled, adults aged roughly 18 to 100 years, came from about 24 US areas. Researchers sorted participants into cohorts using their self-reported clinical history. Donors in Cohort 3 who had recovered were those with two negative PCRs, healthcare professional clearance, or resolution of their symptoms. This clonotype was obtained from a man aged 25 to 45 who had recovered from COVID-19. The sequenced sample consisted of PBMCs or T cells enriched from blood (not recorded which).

The CDR3 coding sequence is TGCGCCAGCAGCTCGGGACTAGCGGGAGAGGGCGAGCAGTACTTC. This translates into CASSSGLAGEGEQYF. V is TRBV5-1 and J is TRBJ2-7, with 14 bases matching TRBD2. Unmatched junction bases numbered 5, after V lost 3 bases and J lost 6 bases. CDR1 is SGHRS and CDR2 is YFSETQ in the germline V gene. The length of the CDR3 is 15 residues.